This entry features one T cell receptor (beta chain) sequence. Its antigen target is currently unknown. Base qualities are not at hand, and no much larger clone is one base apart. The immunoSEQ Assay, a bias-controlled multiplex PCR, was used to amplify TCRbeta CDR3 regions from genomic DNA. Turning to the authors' computational methods: Nucleated cell counts per sample were estimated from amplification of reference gene primers within the assay. To quantify the absolute abundance of each unique TCRbeta CDR3 rearrangement, sequence reads were collapsed and filtered. Productive Simpson clonality was computed per sample as the square root of Simpson's diversity index over productive rearrangements. TCRdb limited this immuneACCESS table to in-frame rearrangements with V and J called. A share of clones is missing; checked studies link under half to unresolved V genes, and the rest is unexplained. That table is the source of V, J and clone size, and D and trimming were worked out from the DNA. For this sample there are tens of thousands of clones; around 85% appear just once. The ten largest clones take up under 20% of the sample.

The record originates from a study of blood T cell repertoires in COVID-19 (dated by TCRdb to 2020 to 2022). Looking at the study overall: Collaborator samples came from the United States, Italy and Spain and covered acute and convalescent phases of COVID-19. Sample metadata almost always included a de-identified subject ID, COVID-19 status, age in years and sex. Where available, HLA class I and class II types were taken from metadata supplied by the sample provider and were not determined by assay-based typing. The repertoires were made available in a free public database intended to serve as a resource for research on the immune response to SARS-CoV-2. The samples were drawn from two sources: the first 160 participants of the ongoing ImmuneRACE study, and fewer than 1,500 subjects contributed by 6 global collaborators. Deeply sampled blood TCRbeta repertoires from subjects exposed to, actively infected with, or recovered from COVID-19 were included in the dataset. The prospective study material was composed of cDNA or gDNA derived from T cells, B-cell-depleted T cells, or PBMCs.

CDR3 length: 16 amino acids, cysteine to phenylalanine. Solely the CDR3 DNA is kept, with 48 bases framed from the first base. The germline V gene (reference sequence) specifies LGHDT as CDR1 and YNNKEL as CDR2. Trimming accounts for 4 bases at V and 8 bases at J, while the number of junction bases matched to no gene is 13. Beyond this particular receptor, the publication reports: The quantity of clinical and demographic metadata differed by source and by participant and was supplied without curation.

The collaborating institutions used their own protocols to collect whole blood in K2EDTA tubes. Collaborator samples were shipped for TCRbeta analysis as frozen whole blood, isolated PBMCs, or DNA extracted from either sample type. This TCR came from a human donor in a cohort sampled during active COVID-19. The sequencing input was peripheral blood. Recombination linked TRBV3-1 (or the pseudogene TRBV3-2) to TRBJ2-5; the junction holds 10 bases that match TRBD2. The CDR3 region: CASSLAAGGSPRTQYF. The bases read TGTGCCAGCAGCCTAGCAGCGGGAGGGTCCCCAAGAACCCAGTACTTC.